A single TCR beta chain is shown here with its context. This sample is drawn from a study of blood T cell repertoires in COVID-19. Study-wide context: Italy, Spain and the United States were the sources of the convalescent and acute COVID-19 samples. T cells, B-cell-depleted T cells, or PBMCs provided the cDNA or gDNA that served as material.

Germline trimming cut 4 bases from V and 6 bases from J; bases unmatched to any gene: 6. The germline V gene encodes CDR1 SGHKS and CDR2 YYEKEE (reference sequence). The CDR3 is 15 residues long. In Seattle, patients joined the study during active infection and were tracked longitudinally. Original methodology: Estimation of nucleated cell counts relied on the amplification of reference gene primers. Here immunoSEQ multiplex PCR was the method, and the copy in TCRdb shows in-frame clones only, minus some. Clone size and V and J calls were adopted from that table, with D and trimming inferred from the DNA. The profile shows 300,000 to 400,000 clones, roughly 90% of them singletons.

Specimen: peripheral blood. The clonotype comes from a woman in her 70s with COVID-19, enrolled during active disease. The rearrangement links TRBV5-5 to TRBJ1-6, with TRBD1 matching 8 bases. CDR3 protein: CASSTGTGANSPLHF. In DNA, the CDR3 is TGTGCCAGCAGCACCGGGACAGGAGCTAATTCACCCCTCCACTTT.